Following are 27 T cell receptor beta chains from one sample sequenced in a study of shared clonotypes between healthy human individuals. Using immunoSEQ multiplex PCR, the repertoire was profiled, and TCRdb retains in-frame clones only, with some absent. The sample lists 2 million to 2.5 million clones; 80% to 95% were seen once. The sample taken for sequencing was naive CD4+ T cells from PBMCs. Subset noted: CD45RA+ positively selected. The receptors shown here come from a man aged 18 to 35 in good health. Some clones in this sample may be carry-over from other donors' samples.

About this clone: Other DNA sequences in this sample translate to the same CDR3. This sequence joins TRBV6-5 and TRBJ2-7; TRBD1 matches at 7 bases. CDR3 length equals 11 residues. The J segment lost 4 bases and the V segment lost 7 bases, leaving 1 base of the junction unmatched. The germline CDR1 and CDR2 sequences are MNHEY and SVGAGI. CDR3 DNA: TGTGCCAGCACAGGGGGTTACGAGCAGTACTTC. It specifies CASTGGYEQYF.

V is TRBV27 and J is TRBJ1-3; D is possibly TRBD1 (5 bases). The CDR3 is 17 residues long. Germline CDR1 is MNHEY and CDR2 is SMNVEV (reference sequence). Trimming stripped 6 bases from V and 1 base from J, with 19 bases between. CDR3 sequence: CASSPLGQRGSGNTIYF. Here the CDR3 DNA reads TGTGCCAGCAGCCCGTTGGGGCAACGAGGGTCTGGAAACACCATATATTTT.

The chain employs TRBV5-8 and TRBJ2-7; TRBD2 matches at 7 bases. The CDR3 totals 17 residues. The germline V gene encodes CDR1 SGHTS and CDR2 YDEGEE. Trimming removed 0 bases from V and 9 bases from J; junction bases left unmatched: 18. The CDR3 here is CASSLGGFPAGTQRQYF. CDR3 nucleotides: TGTGCCAGCAGCTTGGGAGGTTTTCCAGCGGGAACCCAGCGGCAGTACTTC.

The J gene is TRBJ2-5, the V gene TRBV5-1; D possibly uses TRBD1 or TRBD2 (5 bases each). Looked up from germline, CDR1 is SGHRS and CDR2 is YFSETQ. This CDR3 contains 14 residues. Trimming stripped 0 bases from V and 4 bases from J, with 10 bases between. CDR3 protein: CASSLARGPETQYF. CDR3 nucleotide sequence: TGCGCCAGCAGCTTGGCCCGGGGACCAGAGACCCAGTACTTC.

CDR3 sequence (DNA): TGTGCCTGGAGTGTGAACCTGTATGGCTACACCTTC. Translation: CAWSVNLYGYTF. V gene TRBV30 combines with J gene TRBJ1-2; no firm D call. V was cut by 0 bases and J by 5 bases, with 7 bases left in between. Germline V lookup: CDR1 GTSNPN, CDR2 SVGIG (reference sequence). CDR3 length equals 12 residues.

V and J are TRBV7-2 and TRBJ1-1; the D is unclear. This CDR3 contains 13 residues. Germline V lookup: CDR1 SGHTA, CDR2 FQGNSA. V gave up 4 bases and J gave up 1 base, with 7 bases separating them. CDR3 sequence: CASSSRRNTEAFF. CDR3 in DNA: TGTGCCAGCAGCTCAAGACGGAACACTGAAGCTTTCTTT.

In regard to this clone: At the DNA level, this CDR3 is encoded by other sequences in the same sample as well. The chain has TRBV7-8 and TRBJ2-7; D remains ambiguous. Per germline, CDR1 SGHVS and CDR2 FQNEAQ. The ends were cut back, 3 bases at V and 4 bases at J, with 7 bases in the middle. There are 12 residues in the CDR3. CDR3 sequence (DNA): TGTGCCAGCAGCTTTTCTTCTTACGAGCAGTACTTC. It yields the protein CASSFSSYEQYF. Full variable domain (outside the CDR3, taken from reference TRBV7-8 and TRBJ2-7): GAGVSQSPRYKVAKRGQDVALRCDPISGHVSLFWYQQALGQGPEFLTYFQNEAQLDKSGLPSDRFFAERPEGSVSTLKIQRTQQEDSAVYLCASSFSSYEQYFGPGTRLTVT.

V and J are TRBV21-1 and TRBJ1-2; the table calls TRBD1, which could not be checked here. TRBV21-1 is listed as a pseudogene. This CDR3 is built from 12 residues. This CDR3 reads CASSLKGAGYTF. The CDR3 bases are TGTGCCAGCAGCTTGAAAGGGGCCGGCTACACCTTC.

This chain's CDR3 is CSVVSGRAYNEQFF. The CDR3, as DNA: TGCAGCGTCGTTAGCGGGAGGGCGTACAATGAGCAGTTCTTC. The rearrangement uses TRBV29-1 and TRBJ2-1, with 11 nucleotides matching TRBD2. V lost 6 bases to trimming and J lost 4 bases; unmatched junction nucleotides: 5. Germline V gene sequence: CDR1 SQVTM, CDR2 ANQGSEA. This CDR3 region has 14 residues.

On this clone itself: This same CDR3 is encoded by further DNA sequences in the sample. J is TRBJ2-5 and V is TRBV11-2, with D possibly called TRBD1 or TRBD2 (5 bases each). Between the trimmed V and J ends, which lost 5 bases and 2 bases, there was a span of 9 bases. Germline V gives CDR1 SGHAT, CDR2 FQNNGV. This CDR3 is built from 13 residues. The CDR3 loop is CASSRGVQETQYF. The DNA of the CDR3 is TGTGCCAGCAGCAGAGGGGTGCAAGAGACCCAGTACTTC.

The rearrangement links TRBV5-1 to TRBJ2-7; 10 bases match TRBD2. This CDR3 is built from 15 residues. V lost 4 bases to trimming and J lost 3 bases; unmatched junction nucleotides: 7. The germline gives CDR1 SGHRS, CDR2 YFSETQ. CDR3 in amino acids: CASSLPLAGLYEQYF. The CDR3 DNA follows: TGCGCCAGCAGCCTCCCACTAGCGGGACTCTACGAGCAGTACTTC.

This clone showed up just once. The chain recombines TRBV7-9 with TRBJ1-2, with 10 bases lining up with TRBD1. The V segment lost 2 bases and the J segment 6 bases; nucleotides outside the gene matches: 6. Germline-derived CDR1 and CDR2 are SEHNR and FQNEAQ (reference sequence). There are 15 residues in the CDR3. CDR3 sequence: CASSLRDRGGDGYTF. As DNA, the CDR3 is TGTGCCAGCAGCTTACGGGACAGGGGAGGAGATGGCTACACCTTC.

This chain's CDR3 is CASGQGGGGNQPQHF. CDR3 nucleotides: TGTGCCAGCGGACAGGGGGGAGGGGGCAATCAGCCCCAGCATTTT. The chain carries TRBV27 and TRBJ1-5; 10 bases are a match to TRBD1. CDR1 and CDR2 (germline): MNHEY, SMNVEV (reference sequence). V gave up 8 bases and J gave up 2 bases; unmatched junction bases: 6. This CDR3 is 15 amino acids long.

This clone was recorded a few times. The rearrangement joins TRBV19 to TRBJ1-3, with D unclear. CDR1 and CDR2 (germline): LNHDA, SQIVND (reference sequence). The CDR3 contains 15 residues. The V gene lost 7 bases and the J gene lost 4 bases, with 17 bases spanning the gap. The CDR3, as DNA: TGTGCCAGTATTTCGGATGCGGGAGCCGGAAACACCATATATTTT. This translates into CASISDAGAGNTIYF.

The V gene is TRBV10-3, the J gene TRBJ2-7; TRBD1 might be the D (6 bases). The CDR3 consists of 13 residues. Germline-derived CDR1 and CDR2 are ENHRY and SYGVKD. Between the trimmed V and J ends, which lost 6 bases and 10 bases, there was a span of 19 bases. CDR3 loop: CAIRPFGQTPQYF. In DNA, the CDR3 is TGTGCCATCAGGCCCTTCGGACAGACCCCTCAGTACTTC.

The V and J genes are TRBV5-1 and TRBJ2-2; 8 nucleotides align to TRBD2. Germline V CDR1 and CDR2: SGHRS, YFSETQ. The length of the CDR3 is 15 residues. J gave up 8 bases and V 4 bases, and 10 bases lay outside the gene matches. CDR3 coding DNA: TGCGCCAGCAGCATACAAAGCGGGAGTATTGGGGAGCTGTTTTTT. This codes for CASSIQSGSIGELFF.

The V call is TRBV29-1, the J call TRBJ2-3; D unclear. The germline CDR1 and CDR2 sequences are SQVTM and ANQGSEA. The CDR3 loop spans 12 amino acids. Trimming took off 7 bases at V and 0 bases at J, with 8 bases between the two ends. The CDR3 sequence is CSAMSSTDTQYF. The DNA of the CDR3 is TGCAGCGCTATGTCTAGCACAGATACGCAGTATTTT.

Turning to this clone: The same CDR3 is also encoded by other DNA sequences in this sample. The CDR3 DNA is TGTGCCAGCAGTGGGGACTTGAGCTCCTACGAGCAGTACTTC. It is translated as CASSGDLSSYEQYF. The chain has TRBV6-1 and TRBJ2-7; tentative D call: TRBD2 (6 bases). V was shortened by 4 bases and J by 0 bases, with 10 bases between the two germline ends. Germline CDR1 is MNHNS and CDR2 is SASEGT. There are 14 residues in the CDR3.

This chain connects TRBV19 to TRBJ1-5, with D hard to call. Germline V gene lookup returns CDR1 LNHDA and CDR2 SQIVND (reference sequence). Trimming took off 3 bases at V and 0 bases at J, with 9 bases between the two ends. This CDR3 has 15 residues. The CDR3 protein is CASSMWQNSNQPQHF. For the CDR3, the DNA is TGTGCCAGTAGTATGTGGCAGAATAGCAATCAGCCCCAGCATTTT.

This clone was seen just once. The V gene is TRBV20-1, the J gene TRBJ2-3; D unresolved. The V gene's germline CDR1 is DFQATT and CDR2 SNEGSKA (reference sequence). The length of the CDR3 is 11 residues. Trimming removed 6 bases from V and 3 bases from J, with 7 bases in between. The CDR3 is CSAETTDTQYF. DNA of the CDR3: TGCAGTGCCGAGACGACAGATACGCAGTATTTT.

CDR3 amino acids: CASSVGVIPDTQYF. In nucleotides, the CDR3 is TGCGCCAGCAGCGTCGGAGTGATTCCAGATACGCAGTATTTT. V gene TRBV4-1 combines with J gene TRBJ2-3, with D unresolved. This CDR3 spans 14 amino acids. CDR1 is MGHRA, CDR2 YSYEKL, per germline. V was cut by 5 bases and J by 4 bases, with 13 bases left in between.

This CDR3 reads CASSYGGRRYEQYF. CDR3 in DNA: TGTGCCAGCAGTTACGGCGGGAGGCGCTACGAGCAGTACTTC. J is TRBJ2-7 and V is TRBV6-5; 8 nucleotides line up with TRBD2. CDR3 length: 14 residues. Germline values: CDR1 MNHEY, CDR2 SVGAGI. With V trimmed by 2 bases and J by 3 bases, 3 bases remained unmatched.

The V call is TRBV2, the J call TRBJ2-7, with 8 positions matching TRBD1. Germline loops: CDR1 SNHLY, CDR2 FYNNEI. This CDR3 is 15 amino acids long. V shed 7 bases and J 4 bases; nucleotides not matched to a gene: 12. For the CDR3, the DNA is TGTGCCAGCACTCCAGGAGGACAGGGATGGTACGAGCAGTACTTC. As protein: CASTPGGQGWYEQYF. Full variable domain (remainder filled in from reference TRBV2 and TRBJ2-7): EPEVTQTPSHQVTQMGQEVILRCVPISNHLYFYWYRQILGQKVEFLVSFYNNEISEKSEIFDDQFSVERPDGSNFTLKIRSTKLEDSAMYFCASTPGGQGWYEQYFGPGTRLTVT.

The V gene is TRBV30, the J gene TRBJ2-1, with unresolved D. The germline V and J ends were trimmed by 4 bases and 6 bases, with 13 bases remaining between them. The CDR3 is 13 amino acids. Germline loops: CDR1 GTSNPN, CDR2 SVGIG (reference sequence). CDR3 in DNA: TGTGCCTGGATCACATGGCGTGGCAATGAGCAGTTCTTC. Encoded protein: CAWITWRGNEQFF.

V usage is TRBV18 and J usage is TRBJ1-1; D is possibly TRBD1 (5 bases). Between the trimmed V and J ends, which lost 6 bases and 0 bases, there was a span of 11 bases. Germline lookup yields CDR1 KGHSH and CDR2 LQKENI. The CDR3 has 14 amino acids. Written as DNA, the CDR3 is TGTGCCAGCTCCGGGGACCGTTTGAACACTGAAGCTTTCTTT. It codes for CASSGDRLNTEAFF.

The V gene is TRBV7-2, the J gene TRBJ2-7; 7 nucleotides agree with TRBD1. This CDR3 has 13 amino acids. Germline CDR1 is SGHTA and CDR2 is FQGNSA. V trimming: 5 bases; J trimming: 0 bases; junction bases outside the gene matches: 1. CDR3 sequence reads: CASSDRVSYEQYF. In DNA form, the CDR3 reads TGTGCCAGCAGCGACAGGGTCTCCTACGAGCAGTACTTC.

The chain carries TRBV5-4 and TRBJ2-7; 8 bases map to TRBD1. This CDR3 is 17 amino acids long. J was trimmed by 7 bases and V by 0 bases; bases with no gene match: 15. Germline V gives CDR1 SGHNT, CDR2 YYREEE (reference sequence). The CDR3 bases are TGTGCCAGCAGCTTGGAAGGGTGGCAGGGGGCGCGGCGAGAGCAGTACTTC. Its protein product is CASSLEGWQGARREQYF.